Listed below are T cell receptor beta chains from one sample, sequenced in a study of early T cells in non-severe SARS-CoV-2 infection. TCRdb itself ran the 5' RACE reads through MiXCR, one entry per CDR3 protein. Of approximately 28,000 distinct CDR3 sequences in the sample, 5% to 6.5% were seen once. The sample in question was whole blood, obtained at baseline. All receptors come from an adult who was a healthcare worker with PCR-confirmed SARS-CoV-2 infection or an uninfected control (not recorded which). CDR3s include the opening cysteine and the closing phenylalanine or tryptophan. D genes are given only for firm matches. Clone sizes are given selectively: once, few, many, or a class where the clone is expanded.

TRBD2,many,TRBJ2-1,TRBV20-1,CSARGLAGGLYNEQFF,TGCAGTGCTAGAGGACTAGCGGGGGGGTTATACAATGAGCAGTTCTTC
.,few,TRBJ1-1,TRBV12-3/TRBV12-4,CASSFRREMNTEAFF,TGTGCCAGCAGTTTTCGCAGGGAGATGAACACTGAAGCTTTCTTT
TRBD2,many,TRBJ2-3,TRBV20-1,CSARGRTRRSTDTQYF,TGCAGTGCTAGAGGCCGGACTAGGAGAAGCACAGATACGCAGTATTTT
.,.,TRBJ2-7,TRBV3-1,CASSQDLRGLYEQYF,TGTGCCAGCAGCCAAGATCTCAGGGGCCTCTACGAGCAGTACTTC
TRBD1,many,TRBJ2-4,TRBV12-3/TRBV12-4,CASSFTGGRGNIQYF,TGTGCCAGCAGTTTTACAGGGGGCCGAGGCAACATTCAGTACTTC
.,.,TRBJ1-3,TRBV9,CASSVGGTTGNTIYF,TGTGCCAGCAGCGTAGGGGGGACAACTGGAAACACCATATATTTT
.,many,TRBJ1-2,TRBV12-3/TRBV12-4,CASSLGLPGGYTF,TGTGCCAGCAGTTTAGGACTTCCAGGTGGCTACACCTTC
.,.,TRBJ2-5,TRBV5-1,CASSLRGNQETQYF,TGCGCCAGCAGCTTGCGCGGTAATCAAGAGACCCAGTACTTC
.,many,TRBJ1-1,TRBV5-5,CASSFLPENTEAFF,TGTGCCAGCAGCTTTCTACCCGAGAACACTGAAGCTTTCTTT
TRBD2,many,TRBJ2-1,TRBV2,CASSKRAGGPNEQFF,TGTGCCAGCAGTAAAAGAGCGGGAGGGCCAAATGAGCAGTTCTTC
TRBD1,many,TRBJ2-4,TRBV7-2,CASSLTGALAKNIQYF,TGTGCCAGCAGCCTAACAGGGGCACTAGCCAAAAACATTCAGTACTTC
TRBD2,.,TRBJ2-1,TRBV28,CASSPGRGSSYNEQFF,TGTGCCAGCAGTCCCGGGAGGGGCTCCTCCTACAATGAGCAGTTCTTC
.,many,TRBJ1-3,TRBV30,CARDGEAGNTIYF,TGTGCCCGGGATGGGGAGGCTGGAAACACCATATATTTT
.,.,TRBJ2-1,TRBV7-9,CASSGAGAAADEQFF,TGTGCCAGCTCAGGGGCGGGAGCCGCGGCGGATGAGCAGTTCTTC
.,many,TRBJ1-1,TRBV28,CASSLSGRVNTEAFF,TGTGCCAGCAGTTTATCGGGACGGGTGAACACTGAAGCTTTCTTT
TRBD1,many,TRBJ1-5,TRBV27,CASRLQGGNQPQHF,TGTGCCAGCAGGCTACAGGGGGGCAATCAGCCCCAGCATTTT
.,many,TRBJ2-7,TRBV7-2,CASSLFPFVAGIPSYEQYF,TGTGCCAGCAGCTTATTCCCTTTCGTTGCGGGGATTCCCTCCTACGAGCAGTACTTC
TRBD2,.,TRBJ2-3,TRBV9,CASSDSGGATDTQYF,TGTGCCAGCAGCGATAGCGGGGGGGCAACAGATACGCAGTATTTT
TRBD1,few,TRBJ2-7,TRBV18,CASSTGDYEQYF,TGTGCCAGCTCGACAGGGGACTACGAGCAGTACTTC
.,many,TRBJ2-1,TRBV18,CASSLQVSDEQFF,TGTGCCAGCTCATTACAAGTTTCGGATGAGCAGTTCTTC
.,medium-sized,TRBJ2-2,TRBV30,CAWSVGTIGELFF,TGTGCCTGGAGTGTTGGGACAATCGGGGAGCTGTTTTTT
TRBD2,many,TRBJ2-5,TRBV7-2,CASSFTSGGTRFKETQYF,TGTGCCAGCAGCTTTACTAGCGGGGGGACGAGATTCAAAGAGACCCAGTACTTC
.,many,TRBJ2-7,TRBV6-2/TRBV6-3,CASTWVSHPPREQYF,TGTGCCAGCACCTGGGTTTCTCATCCCCCTCGCGAGCAGTACTTC